A single sample is the source of the 18 T cell receptor beta chains below, sequenced in a study of response to subunit inactivated influenza vaccine. One entry per CDR3 protein results from TCRdb running MiXCR on the RT-PCR reads. The table lists around 200,000 distinct CDR3 sequences, around 15% of them singletons, with approximately 24% in the top ten. The sequenced sample was CD8+ T cells sorted from PBMCs, obtained about 5 days after vaccination. The receptors were gathered from a man aged 45-60 years who received an inactivated influenza vaccine.

This clonotype was seen only a few times. The gene calls are TRBV25-1 and TRBJ1-1, with no clear D. This CDR3 has 15 residues. Between the trimmed V and J ends, which lost 6 bases and 5 bases, there was a span of 19 bases. The germline gives CDR1 MGHDK, CDR2 SYGVNS. CDR3 sequence reads: CASSDGQLGRTEAFF. The DNA for the CDR3 is TGTGCCAGCAGCGACGGGCAGCTGGGGAGGACTGAAGCTTTCTTT.

The gene calls are TRBV27 and TRBJ1-5; D remains unclear. The ends were cut back, 5 bases at V and 4 bases at J, with 9 bases in the middle. CDR1 is MNHEY and CDR2 is SMNVEV in the germline V gene (reference sequence). The CDR3 consists of 13 residues. The DNA for the CDR3 is TGTGCCAGCAGTCCTCTAGGGAATCAGCCCCAGCATTTT. Protein product: CASSPLGNQPQHF.

CDR3 protein: CASSLSGAASTDTQYF. CDR3 nucleotide sequence: TGTGCCAGCAGTTTATCAGGGGCCGCCAGCACAGATACGCAGTATTTT. This sequence joins TRBV12-3 or TRBV12-4 and TRBJ2-3, with a possible D match to TRBD1 (6 bases). Between the trimmed V and J ends, which lost 2 bases and 0 bases, there was a span of 12 bases. The CDR3 extends over 16 amino acids.

V is TRBV24-1 and J is TRBJ2-7; TRBD1 matches 9 bases. The CDR3 spans 15 residues. Germline CDR1 and CDR2: KGHDR and SFDVKD. V was clipped by 3 bases and J by 0 bases; unmatched bases: 2. The chain's CDR3 is CATSDGTGSSYEQYF. For the CDR3, the DNA is TGTGCCACCAGTGATGGGACAGGGAGCTCCTACGAGCAGTACTTC.

V usage is TRBV28 and J usage is TRBJ2-1; TRBD2 aligns across 8 bases. This CDR3 has 16 amino acids. V was clipped by 6 bases and J by 0 bases; unmatched bases: 7. CDR1 is MDHEN, CDR2 SYDVKM, per germline. The CDR3: CASRPERGSSYNEQFF. The CDR3, as DNA: TGTGCCAGCAGACCAGAGCGGGGGAGCTCCTACAATGAGCAGTTCTTC.

This chain joins TRBV6-5 and TRBJ2-1, with 8 bases lining up with TRBD2. Per the germline V gene, CDR1 is MNHEY and CDR2 is SVGAGI. This CDR3 region has 17 residues. The V gene end was trimmed by 0 bases and the J gene end by 5 bases; junction bases not matched to a gene: 9. CDR3 nucleotide sequence: TGTGCCAGCAGTTACTCTGGTCGGCGGGGGGATCACAATGAGCAGTTCTTC. This encodes CASSYSGRRGDHNEQFF.

The chain links TRBV21-1 to TRBJ1-5; no DNA check was done on the table's D call, TRBD1. TRBV21-1 is a pseudogene segment. CDR3 length equals 17 residues. The CDR3 DNA sequence: TGTGCCAGCAGCAAAGGGGGGACAGGGAGGAGGCGACAGCCCCAGCATTTT. Protein: CASSKGGTGRRRQPQHF.

This clonotype was seen a few times. J is TRBJ2-2 and V is TRBV4-1; 10 nucleotides match TRBD1. Germline assignment: CDR1 MGHRA and CDR2 YSYEKL. Germline trimming cut 3 bases from V and 5 bases from J; bases unmatched to any gene: 6. The length of the CDR3 is 16 residues. This CDR3 reads CASSHRTGGITGELFF. In nucleotides, the CDR3 is TGCGCCAGCAGCCATCGGACAGGGGGAATTACCGGGGAGCTGTTTTTT.

This chain connects TRBV7-6 to TRBJ2-3, with D possibly matching TRBD1 (6 bases). Deletions cut 4 bases from V and 4 bases from J, with 12 bases between. The germline CDR1 and CDR2 sequences are SGHVS and FNYEAQ. This CDR3 region has 14 residues. The CDR3 DNA is TGTGCCAGCAGCTCAACCAGGGGCGCAGATACGCAGTATTTT. This codes for CASSSTRGADTQYF. Together with reference TRBV7-6 and TRBJ2-3, the CDR3 gives the full variable domain: GAGVSQSPRYKVTKRGQDVALRCDPISGHVSLYWYRQALGQGPEFLTYFNYEAQQDKSGLPNDRFSAERPEGSISTLTIQRTEQRDSAMYRCASSSTRGADTQYFGPGTRLTVL.

This clonotype has more than one count but fewer than ten. The rearrangement links TRBV4-2 to TRBJ1-5, with no clear D. Looked up from germline, CDR1 is LGHNA and CDR2 is YNFKEQ. Trimming removed 3 bases at V and 1 base at J, with 7 bases between. The CDR3 extends over 14 amino acids. The CDR3 protein is CASSQVVSNQPQHF. Written as DNA, the CDR3 is TGTGCCAGCAGCCAGGTCGTGAGCAATCAGCCCCAGCATTTT.

The chain carries TRBV7-9 and TRBJ2-2; D tentatively reads TRBD1 or TRBD2 (5 bases each). V was shortened by 4 bases and J by 6 bases, with 18 bases between the two germline ends. Per the germline V gene, CDR1 is SEHNR and CDR2 is FQNEAQ (reference sequence). This CDR3 region has 16 residues. CDR3 sequence (DNA): TGTGCCAGCAGCTCTTGGGCCTACCCGGGACCCGGGGAGCTGTTTTTT. Translating it yields CASSSWAYPGPGELFF. Using reference TRBV7-9 and TRBJ2-2 for the parts outside the CDR3, the full variable domain is DTGVSQNPRHKITKRGQNVTFRCDPISEHNRLYWYRQTLGQGPEFLTYFQNEAQLEKSRLLSDRFSAERPKGSFSTLEIQRTEQGDSAMYLCASSSWAYPGPGELFFGEGSRLTVL.

The rearrangement joins TRBV24-1 to TRBJ2-1; D is tentatively TRBD1 or TRBD2 (5 bases each). This CDR3 has 16 residues. V was trimmed by 4 bases and J by 0 bases, leaving 12 bases between them. CDR1 is KGHDR, CDR2 SFDVKD, per germline. The DNA for the CDR3 is TGTGCCACCAGTGAGGCAGGGACCATCTCCTACAATGAGCAGTTCTTC. It codes for CATSEAGTISYNEQFF.

This sequence joins TRBV10-2 and TRBJ2-7; TRBD2 agrees at 10 bases. In germline, CDR1 is WSHSY, CDR2 SAAADI. V trimming: 4 bases; J trimming: 6 bases; junction bases outside the gene matches: 9. The CDR3 extends over 15 amino acids. In DNA form, the CDR3 reads TGCGCCAGCAGTGGACCGGGACTAGCGTCAGGCGAGCAGTACTTC. Protein: CASSGPGLASGEQYF.

The chain couples TRBV7-2 to TRBJ2-7; D is uncertain. The CDR3 consists of 14 residues. Trimming shortened V by 5 bases and J by 0 bases, and 11 bases separated the two germline ends. In germline, CDR1 is SGHTA, CDR2 FQGNSA. The CDR3 here is CASSLYKSSYEQYF. The CDR3, as DNA: TGTGCCAGCAGCCTGTACAAAAGCTCCTACGAGCAGTACTTC.

The rearrangement uses TRBV28 and TRBJ2-3; perhaps TRBD1 as D (5 bases). The V and J ends lost 3 bases and 8 bases respectively, with 21 bases between them. Germline assignment: CDR1 MDHEN and CDR2 SYDVKM. There are 16 residues in the CDR3. The CDR3 sequence: CASSLLAGLLSSTQYF. The CDR3 DNA reads as TGTGCCAGCAGTTTGTTGGCAGGGCTCCTCTCTTCTACGCAGTATTTT.

This clonotype was seen more than once but under ten times. The V and J genes are TRBV30 and TRBJ1-1, with a tentative D call TRBD1 (6 bases). CDR3 size: 16 residues. Germline CDR1 GTSNPN, CDR2 SVGIG (reference sequence). V shed 1 base and J shed 0 bases, with 15 bases lying between them. The CDR3 region has the DNA TGTGCCTGGAGTGGACTAGGGGGGGGAATGAACACTGAAGCTTTCTTT. This codes for CAWSGLGGGMNTEAFF. The full variable domain, with the rest looked up from reference TRBV30 and TRBJ1-1, is SQTIHQWPATLVQPVGSPLSLECTVEGTSNPNLYWYRQAAGRGLQLLFYSVGIGQISSEVPQNLSASRPQDRQFILSSKKLLLSDSGFYLCAWSGLGGGMNTEAFFGQGTRLTVV.

This clonotype came up a few times. This chain connects TRBV2 to TRBJ1-4, with TRBD1 identical over 8 bases. The germline CDR1 and CDR2 sequences are SNHLY and FYNNEI. This CDR3 has 18 amino acids. Trimming removed 3 bases from V and 5 bases from J; junction bases left unmatched: 14. In DNA, the CDR3 is TGTGCCAGCAGTGATTCTAGGGGAAGGACAGGGAGAAATGAAAAACTGTTTTTT. Protein product: CASSDSRGRTGRNEKLFF.

This clonotype was seen more than once but under ten times. The J gene is TRBJ2-7, the V gene TRBV6-6, with D possibly matching TRBD1 (5 bases). Per germline, CDR1 MNHNY and CDR2 SVGAGI (reference sequence). CDR3 size: 13 residues. V was pared by 0 bases and J by 6 bases, with 9 bases between. The DNA of the CDR3 is TGTGCCAGCAGTTACTCGACCACAGGCGAGCAGTACTTC. This encodes CASSYSTTGEQYF.